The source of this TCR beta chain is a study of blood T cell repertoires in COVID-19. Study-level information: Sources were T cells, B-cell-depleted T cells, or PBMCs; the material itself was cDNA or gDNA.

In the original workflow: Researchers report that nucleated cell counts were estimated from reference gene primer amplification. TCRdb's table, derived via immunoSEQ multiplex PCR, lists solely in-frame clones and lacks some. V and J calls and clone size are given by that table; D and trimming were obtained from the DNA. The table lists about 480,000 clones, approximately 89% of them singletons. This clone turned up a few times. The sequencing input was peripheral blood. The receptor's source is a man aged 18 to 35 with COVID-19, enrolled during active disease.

Written as DNA, the CDR3 is TGCGCCAGCAGCCTGTCGGGACAAATGAACACTGAAGCTTTCTTT. It translates to CASSLSGQMNTEAFF. The chain employs TRBV4-1 and TRBJ1-1; D is possibly TRBD1 (6 bases). Germline CDR1 and CDR2: MGHRA and YSYEKL. CDR3 length equals 15 residues. V was cut by 4 bases and J by 0 bases, with 12 bases left in between.